Listed here is a single T cell receptor beta chain. Germline V gene sequence: CDR1 SGHTA, CDR2 FQGNSA. The CDR3 has 12 residues. J lost 6 bases, V lost 6 bases, and 5 bases had no gene match. These data come from a study of control samples from healthy donors and cancer patients. Sequencing was performed with immunoSEQ multiplex PCR; in TCRdb, only in-frame clones are kept and a portion is missing. Counted here are some 150,000 clones, 91% occurring once; the ten biggest clones make up approximately 2.9%. The V call is TRBV7-2, the J call TRBJ2-7, with 7 bases matching TRBD1. Sequencing was done on a sample of blood. The sequence came from a man aged 25 to 40 in good health. The DNA of the CDR3 is TGTGCCAGCAGTTTACAGGGGATCGAGCAGTACTTC. This encodes CASSLQGIEQYF.